Many counts were recorded for the clone carrying this T cell receptor (beta chain). The antigen remains undetermined. The study left out patients who had uncontrolled infection, other autoimmune disease, pregnancy or lactation. Diagnosing involved the use of clinical symptoms, serum thyroxine and TRAb, thyroid ultrasound and orbital computed tomography. Source material for PBMCs was over 7.5 ml fresh peripheral blood. Amplified TCR beta CDR3 regions derived from RNA transcripts. In the first-round RT-PCR of the TCR CDR3, the HTBI primer set was used. TCRdb analysed the multiplex PCR reads with MiXCR anew, one entry per CDR3 protein. The table has 250,000 to 350,000 distinct CDR3 sequences, over 15% seen once. This CDR3 is built from 15 residues. Trimming cost V 2 bases and J 8 bases; bases outside gene matches: 10. Germline V gene lookup returns CDR1 DFQATT and CDR2 SNEGSKA (reference sequence). These data come from a study of T cells in Graves' hyperthyroidism and ophthalmopathy. Overall study findings and caveats: Ophthalmopathy cases were set apart from stable hyperthyroidism by a 13 V-J model.

The genes are TRBV20-1 and TRBJ2-1; the match to TRBD2 covers 9 bases. Input material: blood. The TCR was taken from a woman aged 55-69 years with Graves' ophthalmopathy. The CDR3, as DNA: TGCAGTGCTAGATGGGTAGCGGGAGTAGGGGATGAGCAGTTCTTC. Residues: CSARWVAGVGDEQFF.